These 7 T cell receptor beta chains were all obtained from the same sample, sequenced in a study of blood T cell repertoires in COVID-19 (dated by TCRdb to the early 2020s). The library was built by means of the immunoSEQ multiplex PCR assay. The table comes from immuneACCESS by way of TCRdb, which keeps in-frame sequences with V and J called. Part of the clones is missing from these tables; in studies checked, under half for an unresolved V gene and the rest for unknown reasons. The sample data list more than 50,000 clones, and over 75% of these were observed just once. The ten most abundant clones make up about 15% of the sample. Sequenced sample: peripheral blood. All receptors come from a man older than 75 with acute or convalescent COVID-19.

This chain links TRBV3-1 (or the pseudogene TRBV3-2) with TRBJ2-2; 9 nucleotides line up with TRBD1. With 3 bases clipped from V and 7 bases from J, the junction kept 6 bases outside the gene matches. The CDR3 spans 15 residues. Germline lookup yields CDR1 LGHDT and CDR2 YNNKEL (reference sequence). The CDR3 nucleotides are TGTGCCAGCAGCCAGGGGACAGGGTTTAGCGGGGAGCTGTTTTTT. Translated: CASSQGTGFSGELFF.

The chain employs TRBV27 and TRBJ2-7, with 8 positions matching TRBD2. The V and J ends lost 2 bases and 4 bases, in that order; junction bases with no gene match: 4. Germline lookup yields CDR1 MNHEY and CDR2 SMNVEV (reference sequence). The CDR3 sequence is 14 residues long. The CDR3 spells CASSLHAGGYEQYF. The CDR3 DNA reads as TGTGCCAGCAGTTTACATGCGGGGGGATACGAGCAGTACTTC.

This clone occurred once. The chain has TRBV27 and TRBJ1-6; D perhaps matches TRBD1 (6 bases). The germline gives CDR1 MNHEY, CDR2 SMNVEV (reference sequence). Trimming took 5 bases from V and 10 from J, leaving 24 bases between them. The CDR3 length is 17 residues. The CDR3 DNA is TGTGCCAGCAGTCCCTCCCGGACAGCCAATTCATGGTCACCCCTCCACTTT. Translated: CASSPSRTANSWSPLHF.

The CDR3 is CASSQAQGYNSPLHF. The CDR3 DNA reads as TGTGCCAGCAGCCAAGCACAGGGCTATAATTCACCCCTCCACTTT. V and J are TRBV14 and TRBJ1-6, with a tentative D call TRBD1 (6 bases). V shed 1 base and J shed 3 bases, with 7 bases lying between them. The germline gives CDR1 SGHDN, CDR2 FVKESK. This CDR3 comprises 15 residues.

The V call is TRBV6-5, the J call TRBJ1-6; D may be TRBD1 (5 bases). Germline CDR1 and CDR2: MNHEY and SVGAGI. The CDR3 has 15 residues. V lost 0 bases, J lost 6 bases, and 9 bases lay in between. The DNA for the CDR3 is TGTGCCAGCAGTTACTCCCGGGGGTTTAATTCACCCCTCCACTTT. Translated: CASSYSRGFNSPLHF.

The CDR3 nucleotides are TGTGCCACCAGTGCCGGGACGGGAGACTACGAGCAGTACTTC. Translating it yields CATSAGTGDYEQYF. The chain carries TRBV24-1 and TRBJ2-7; maybe TRBD2 (6 bases). This CDR3 is 14 amino acids long. The V gene lost 5 bases and the J gene lost 3 bases, with 13 bases spanning the gap. The germline V gene encodes CDR1 KGHDR and CDR2 SFDVKD.

The genes are TRBV7-9 and TRBJ2-3, with D unresolved. Trimming shortened V by 5 bases and J by 0 bases, and 9 bases separated the two germline ends. This CDR3 has 14 amino acids. Germline V CDR1 and CDR2: SEHNR, FQNEAQ (reference sequence). CDR3 in amino acids: CASSPSLSTDTQYF. Here the CDR3 DNA reads TGTGCCAGCAGCCCCTCTCTAAGCACAGATACGCAGTATTTT.